This T cell receptor beta chain stems from a study of cytomegalovirus exposure and HLA in healthy donors. The germline gives CDR1 MGHDK, CDR2 SYGVNS. Trimming cost V 1 base and J 0 bases, with 6 bases left between them. The CDR3 contains 14 residues. Use of 60 Vbeta and 13 Jbeta primers characterized the PCR. Profiled with immunoSEQ multiplex PCR; TCRdb holds only in-frame clones, not every one. The sample lists approximately 160,000 clones; about 68% were seen once. Sequencing was carried out using PBMCs. The V gene is TRBV25-1, the J gene TRBJ1-2, with unresolved D. The clonotype originates from a young man in good health and CMV-seronegative. CDR3 in DNA: TGTGCCAGCAGTGAATCGTCAGCTAACTATGGCTACACCTTC. This translates into CASSESSANYGYTF.